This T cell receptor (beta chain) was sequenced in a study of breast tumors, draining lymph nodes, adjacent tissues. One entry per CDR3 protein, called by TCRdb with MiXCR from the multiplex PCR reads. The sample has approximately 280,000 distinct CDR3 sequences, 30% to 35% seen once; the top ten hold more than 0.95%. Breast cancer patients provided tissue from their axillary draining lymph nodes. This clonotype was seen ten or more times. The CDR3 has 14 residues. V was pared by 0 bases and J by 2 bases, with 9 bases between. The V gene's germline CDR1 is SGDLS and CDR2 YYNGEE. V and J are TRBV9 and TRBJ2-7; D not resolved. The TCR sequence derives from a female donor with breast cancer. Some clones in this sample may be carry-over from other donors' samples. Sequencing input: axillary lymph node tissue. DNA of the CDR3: TGTGCCAGCAGCGTAGGCCAGTCGGCCTACGAGCAGTACTTC. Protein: CASSVGQSAYEQYF.